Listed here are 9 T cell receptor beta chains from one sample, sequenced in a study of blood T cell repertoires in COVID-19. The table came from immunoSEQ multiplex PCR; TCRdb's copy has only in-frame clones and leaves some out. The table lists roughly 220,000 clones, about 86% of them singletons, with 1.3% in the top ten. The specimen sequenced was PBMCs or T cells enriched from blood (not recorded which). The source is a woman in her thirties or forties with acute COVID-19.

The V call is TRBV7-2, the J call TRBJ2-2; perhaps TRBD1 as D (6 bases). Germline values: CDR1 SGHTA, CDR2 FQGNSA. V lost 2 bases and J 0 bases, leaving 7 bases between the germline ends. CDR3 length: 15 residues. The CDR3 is CASSLSGANTGELFF. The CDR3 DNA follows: TGTGCCAGCAGCTTATCAGGGGCGAACACCGGGGAGCTGTTTTTT.

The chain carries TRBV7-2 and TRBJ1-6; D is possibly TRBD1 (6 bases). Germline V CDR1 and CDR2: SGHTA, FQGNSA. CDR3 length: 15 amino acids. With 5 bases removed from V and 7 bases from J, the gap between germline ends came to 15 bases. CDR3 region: CASSPTPGENSPLHF. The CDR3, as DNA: TGTGCCAGCAGCCCAACCCCAGGGGAGAATTCACCCCTCCACTTT.

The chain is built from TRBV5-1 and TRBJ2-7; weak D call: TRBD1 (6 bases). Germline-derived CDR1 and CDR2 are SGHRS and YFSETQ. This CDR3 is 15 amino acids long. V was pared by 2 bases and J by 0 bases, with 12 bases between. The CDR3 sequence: CASSLDRTVSYEQYF. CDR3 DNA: TGCGCCAGCAGCTTAGACAGGACCGTCTCCTACGAGCAGTACTTC.

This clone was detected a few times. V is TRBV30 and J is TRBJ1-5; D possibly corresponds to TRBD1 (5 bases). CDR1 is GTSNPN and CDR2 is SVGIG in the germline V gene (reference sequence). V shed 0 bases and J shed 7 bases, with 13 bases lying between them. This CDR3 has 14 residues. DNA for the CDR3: TGTGCCTGGAGTGTAGGGGCAGGAGTCCAGCCCCAGCATTTT. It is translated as CAWSVGAGVQPQHF.

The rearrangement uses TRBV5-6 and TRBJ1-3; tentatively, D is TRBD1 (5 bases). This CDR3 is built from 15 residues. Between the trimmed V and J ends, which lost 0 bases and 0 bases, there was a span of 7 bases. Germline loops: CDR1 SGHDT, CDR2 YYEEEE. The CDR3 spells CASSLVTASGNTIYF. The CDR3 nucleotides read TGTGCCAGCAGCTTGGTGACAGCCTCTGGAAACACCATATATTTT.

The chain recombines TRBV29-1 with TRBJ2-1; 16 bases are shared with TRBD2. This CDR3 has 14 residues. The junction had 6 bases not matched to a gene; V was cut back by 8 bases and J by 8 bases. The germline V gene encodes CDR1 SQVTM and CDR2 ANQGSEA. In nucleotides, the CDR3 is TGCAGCTCAATAGGGACTAGCGGGAGGGATGAGCAGTTCTTC. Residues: CSSIGTSGRDEQFF.

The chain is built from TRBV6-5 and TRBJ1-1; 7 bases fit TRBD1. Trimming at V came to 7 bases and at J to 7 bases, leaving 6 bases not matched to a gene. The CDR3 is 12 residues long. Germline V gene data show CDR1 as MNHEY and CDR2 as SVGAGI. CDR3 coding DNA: TGTGCCAGCAAGAGGGGGCGCGGTGAAGCTTTCTTT. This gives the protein CASKRGRGEAFF.

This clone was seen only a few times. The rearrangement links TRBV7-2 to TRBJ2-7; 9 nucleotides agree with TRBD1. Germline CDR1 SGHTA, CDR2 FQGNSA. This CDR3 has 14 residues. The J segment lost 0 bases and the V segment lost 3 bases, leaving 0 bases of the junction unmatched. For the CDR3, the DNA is TGTGCCAGCAGCTTGGACAGGGGCTCCTACGAGCAGTACTTC. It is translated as CASSLDRGSYEQYF. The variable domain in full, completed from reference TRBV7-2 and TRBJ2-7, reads GAGVSQSPSNKVTEKGKDVELRCDPISGHTALYWYRQSLGQGLEFLIYFQGNSAPDKSGLPSDRFSAERTGGSVSTLTIQRTQQEDSAVYLCASSLDRGSYEQYFGPGTRLTVT.

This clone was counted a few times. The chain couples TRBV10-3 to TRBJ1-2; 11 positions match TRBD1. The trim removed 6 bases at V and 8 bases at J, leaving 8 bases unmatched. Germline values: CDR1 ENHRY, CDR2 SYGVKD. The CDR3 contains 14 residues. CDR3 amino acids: CAIRGQGASMGYTF. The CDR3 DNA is TGTGCCATCAGAGGACAGGGGGCGTCGATGGGCTACACCTTC.